Below are 17 T cell receptor beta chains sequenced from a single sample in a study of cytomegalovirus exposure and HLA in healthy donors. The study ran its PCR with 60 Vbeta and 13 Jbeta primers. Sequenced by immunoSEQ multiplex PCR; TCRdb stores in-frame clones only, minus some. The sample records 85,000 to 100,000 clones, approximately 81% being singletons. Source material: PBMCs. The receptor set was obtained from a woman aged 40 to 50 in good health and CMV-seropositive.

In DNA, the CDR3 is TGTGCCAGCAGCTTGAGGAGCCAATATGGCTACACCTTC. Protein product: CASSLRSQYGYTF. V gene TRBV5-4 combines with J gene TRBJ1-2; D not certain. CDR3 length equals 13 residues. Trimming took 1 base from V and 5 from J, leaving 9 bases between them. In germline, CDR1 is SGHNT, CDR2 YYREEE (reference sequence).

The V gene is TRBV7-9, the J gene TRBJ1-1; 12 positions match TRBD1. Germline V lookup: CDR1 SEHNR, CDR2 FQNEAQ (reference sequence). Losses at the gene ends were 2 bases for V and 0 bases for J; bases not matched to a gene: 4. CDR3 length: 17 residues. CDR3 nucleotide sequence: TGTGCCAGCAGCTTAAGGGGACAGGGGGCGTTGAACACTGAAGCTTTCTTT. Protein sequence: CASSLRGQGALNTEAFF.

The rearrangement links TRBV7-6 to TRBJ2-2; 9 bases map to TRBD2. V shed 1 base, J shed 4 bases, and the junction held 10 bases outside the gene matches. Germline V gene sequence: CDR1 SGHVS, CDR2 FNYEAQ. This CDR3 comprises 18 residues. The CDR3 nucleotides are TGTGCCAGCAGCTTAGACCCTAGCGGGATTGCGAGCACCGGGGAGCTGTTTTTT. Protein product: CASSLDPSGIASTGELFF.

CDR3 sequence (DNA): TGTGCCACCACCTTTAGCACTTCTAGCACAGATACGCAGTATTTT. Its translation: CATTFSTSSTDTQYF. This rearrangement joins TRBV19 to TRBJ2-3; D is uncertain. The V and J ends lost 10 bases and 0 bases respectively, with 17 bases between them. CDR1 and CDR2 from the germline V gene are LNHDA and SQIVND (reference sequence). This CDR3 has 15 amino acids. The full variable domain, completed using reference TRBV19 and TRBJ2-3, is DGGITQSPKYLFRKEGQNVTLSCEQNLNHDAMYWYRQDPGQGLRLIYYSQIVNDFQKGDIAEGYSVSREKKESFPLTVTSAQKNPTAFYLCATTFSTSSTDTQYFGPGTRLTVL.

The V and J genes are TRBV2 and TRBJ2-1; TRBD2 is a possible D gene (6 bases). Deletions cut 7 bases from V and 3 bases from J, with 19 bases between. The germline CDR1 and CDR2 sequences are SNHLY and FYNNEI. This CDR3 is 16 amino acids long. The CDR3 region has the DNA TGTGCCAGCATCTCCCTTGGGCTAGCGAACTACAATGAGCAGTTCTTC. Encoded protein: CASISLGLANYNEQFF.

The V and J genes are TRBV5-1 and TRBJ2-3; TRBD2 matches 7 bases. Germline CDR1 is SGHRS and CDR2 is YFSETQ. The ends lost 0 bases at V and 0 bases at J; junction bases unmatched: 4. The CDR3 is 16 residues long. The CDR3 protein is CASSLGLAASTDTQYF. CDR3 DNA: TGCGCCAGCAGCTTGGGACTAGCAGCTAGCACAGATACGCAGTATTTT. Supplemented by reference TRBV5-1 and TRBJ2-3, the full variable domain reads KAGVTQTPRYLIKTRGQQVTLSCSPISGHRSVSWYQQTPGQGLQFLFEYFSETQRNKGNFPGRFSGRQFSNSRSEMNVSTLELGDSALYLCASSLGLAASTDTQYFGPGTRLTVL.

This clone was detected a few times. The chain combines TRBV6-4 with TRBJ2-1, with D perhaps TRBD2 (6 bases). Per germline, CDR1 MRHNA and CDR2 SNTAGT. V dropped 0 bases and J dropped 5 bases, with 11 bases sitting between them. CDR3 length: 15 residues. CDR3 nucleotides: TGTGCCAGCAGTGACTCAAGGGAGGAAGACAATGAGCAGTTCTTC. Amino acid sequence: CASSDSREEDNEQFF.

This clone was detected a few times. The chain is built from TRBV2 and TRBJ2-7, with TRBD2 matching 7 bases. CDR1 and CDR2 from the germline V gene are SNHLY and FYNNEI. The junction had 1 base not matched to a gene; V was cut back by 8 bases and J by 3 bases. The CDR3 contains 11 residues. Here the CDR3 reads CASGLVYEQYF. The DNA for the CDR3 is TGTGCCAGCGGACTAGTCTACGAGCAGTACTTC.

Notes on this clone: Other DNA sequences in the same sample also yield this CDR3. The V and J genes are TRBV5-1 and TRBJ2-3, with D possibly being TRBD2 (6 bases). CDR3 length: 16 amino acids. Germline CDR1 SGHRS, CDR2 YFSETQ. V was cut by 0 bases and J by 0 bases, with 11 bases left in between. CDR3 DNA sequence: TGCGCCAGCAGCTTGGTTGGTAGCGGCAGCACAGATACGCAGTATTTT. This gives the protein CASSLVGSGSTDTQYF. The full variable domain, with the rest looked up from reference TRBV5-1 and TRBJ2-3, is KAGVTQTPRYLIKTRGQQVTLSCSPISGHRSVSWYQQTPGQGLQFLFEYFSETQRNKGNFPGRFSGRQFSNSRSEMNVSTLELGDSALYLCASSLVGSGSTDTQYFGPGTRLTVL.

The chain combines TRBV9 with TRBJ2-5, with TRBD2 matching 7 bases. The J segment lost 5 bases and the V segment lost 3 bases, leaving 16 bases of the junction unmatched. Germline values: CDR1 SGDLS, CDR2 YYNGEE. This CDR3 is built from 17 residues. The CDR3 spells CASSATIRSGKGETQYF. Written as DNA, the CDR3 is TGTGCCAGCAGCGCAACTATCCGAAGCGGGAAGGGGGAGACCCAGTACTTC.

This chain links TRBV10-3 with TRBJ2-2; no clear D gene. V was clipped by 4 bases and J by 0 bases, with 9 bases between them. The CDR3 runs 15 residues. Germline V gene data show CDR1 as ENHRY and CDR2 as SYGVKD. DNA for the CDR3: TGTGCCATCAGTGCCCGTCTCTCGAACACCGGGGAGCTGTTTTTT. It encodes CAISARLSNTGELFF.

The chain is built from TRBV10-3 and TRBJ2-2; 7 nucleotides agree with TRBD2. The trim removed 8 bases at V and 1 base at J, leaving 4 bases unmatched. This CDR3 contains 14 residues. CDR1 and CDR2 (germline): ENHRY, SYGVKD. This CDR3 is CAIRGRVNTGELFF. CDR3 nucleotides: TGTGCCATCCGAGGGAGGGTGAACACCGGGGAGCTGTTTTTT.

The V gene is TRBV4-1, the J gene TRBJ2-1; 14 nucleotides match TRBD2. This CDR3 has 17 amino acids. The germline V gene has CDR1 MGHRA and CDR2 YSYEKL. Trimming cost V 1 base and J 15 bases; bases outside gene matches: 14. For the CDR3, the DNA is TGCGCCAGCAGCCAAGTGGGGAGTAGGACAGGGACTAGCGGGAGGTTCTTC. Translation gives CASSQVGSRTGTSGRFF.

The rearrangement uses TRBV19 and TRBJ2-7; D might be TRBD1 (6 bases). The CDR3 has 16 residues. The V end lost 4 bases, the J end lost 2 bases, and 18 bases lay between the germline ends. Germline V gives CDR1 LNHDA, CDR2 SQIVND (reference sequence). CDR3 sequence reads: CASSKYSDSLAYEQYF. CDR3 DNA: TGTGCCAGTAGTAAATACTCGGACAGCCTAGCCTACGAGCAGTACTTC.

V is TRBV11-2 and J is TRBJ2-7; 8 positions agree with TRBD2. The CDR3 covers 17 residues. V dropped 5 bases and J dropped 2; count of bases not matched to a gene: 14. Germline CDR1 is SGHAT and CDR2 is FQNNGV. CDR3 sequence: CASSPPVGGTRAYEQYF. The CDR3 bases are TGTGCCAGCAGCCCCCCCGTAGGTGGGACTAGAGCCTACGAGCAGTACTTC.

CDR3 bases: TGTGCCAGCAAGGAGGGGGACTATCTGTGGGGTGCGCAGTATTTT. This gives the protein CASKEGDYLWGAQYF. The rearrangement links TRBV6-1 to TRBJ2-3; D is possibly TRBD2 (7 bases). The length of the CDR3 is 15 residues. Germline loops: CDR1 MNHNS, CDR2 SASEGT. V shed 7 bases and J shed 10 bases, with 24 bases lying between them.

This clone was recorded a few times. The chain is built from TRBV21-1 and TRBJ2-5; the D segment call TRBD2 is taken from the table without a DNA check. The end of the DNA aligns better with TRBJ2-7, so the J call may be wrong. TRBV21-1 is shown as a pseudogene. CDR3 length: 15 amino acids. CDR3 in amino acids: CASILDGRSRYEQYF. CDR3 bases: TGTGCCAGCATCCTTGACGGGAGGTCCAGATACGAGCAGTACTTC.